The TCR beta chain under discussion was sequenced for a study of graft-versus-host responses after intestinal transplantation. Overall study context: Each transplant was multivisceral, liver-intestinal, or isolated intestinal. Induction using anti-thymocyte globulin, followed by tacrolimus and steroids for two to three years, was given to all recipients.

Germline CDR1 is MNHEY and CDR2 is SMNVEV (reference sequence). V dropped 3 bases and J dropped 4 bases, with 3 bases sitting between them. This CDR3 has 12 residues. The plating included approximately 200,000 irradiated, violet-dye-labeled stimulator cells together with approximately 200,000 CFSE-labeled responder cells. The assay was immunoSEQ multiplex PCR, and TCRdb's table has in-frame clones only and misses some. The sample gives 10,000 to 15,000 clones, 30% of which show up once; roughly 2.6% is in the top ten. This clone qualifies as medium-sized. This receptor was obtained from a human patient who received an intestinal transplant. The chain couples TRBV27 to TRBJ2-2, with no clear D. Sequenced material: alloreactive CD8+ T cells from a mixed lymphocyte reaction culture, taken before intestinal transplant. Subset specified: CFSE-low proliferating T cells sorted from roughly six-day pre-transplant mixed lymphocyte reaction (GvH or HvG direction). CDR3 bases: TGTGCCAGCAGTTTCGTCACCGGGGAGCTGTTTTTT. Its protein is CASSFVTGELFF.